This T cell receptor beta chain appears in the sequencing data of a study of cytomegalovirus exposure and HLA in healthy donors. Points from the study as a whole: The study dropped some indistinguishable V segments, TRBV6-2 and TRBV6-3 among them. The study put 150 to 200 TCR beta chains on its list as cytomegalovirus-associated.

PCR amplification relied on 60 Vbeta primers (plus 13 Jbeta primers). Original processing methods: Approximately 11 million of tens of millions of unique TCR beta chains were shared, per a later count. Profiling relied on immunoSEQ multiplex PCR, and the TCRdb table lists in-frame clones only, not all of them. The V and J calls and clone size are taken from that table; D and trimming were inferred from the DNA. The table has around 160,000 clones, 70% to 80% seen once. The CDR3 extends over 16 amino acids. Per the germline V gene, CDR1 is KGHSH and CDR2 is LQKENI. Trimming removed 3 bases at V and 2 bases at J, with 11 bases between. Comment on this clone: Its antigen remains unidentified.

Sequences were obtained from PBMCs. This TCR was sampled from a man aged 18 to 30 in good health and CMV-seropositive. The chain employs TRBV18 and TRBJ2-6; possibly TRBD2 for D (7 bases). Here the CDR3 reads CASSPWGGAGANVLTF. The CDR3 DNA follows: TGTGCCAGCTCACCGTGGGGGGGCGCTGGGGCCAACGTCCTGACTTTC.